Below, 25 T cell receptor beta chains from the same sample are listed, as sequenced in a study of vaccination and CD4 T cells after COVID-19. Cultured CD4+ T-cell DNA underwent Oncomine TCR Beta short-read sequencing. One entry per CDR3 protein, called by TCRdb with MiXCR from the PCR reads. Here the sample spans almost 25,000 distinct CDR3 sequences, 62% being singletons. Noted treatment: approximately 9-day PBMC culture with coronavirus spike peptide pools or control peptides (ViraFEST assay). Which antigens these TCRs recognize remains unknown. The specimen sequenced was CD4+ T cells from blood, cultured in vitro. The receptors shown here come from a human donor who had recovered from COVID-19.

This clonotype was observed a handful of times. The genes are TRBV6-1 and TRBJ2-3, with D tentatively TRBD2 (6 bases). Germline-derived CDR1 and CDR2 are MNHNS and SASEGT. This CDR3 region has 13 residues. Between the trimmed V and J ends, which lost 6 bases and 3 bases, there was a span of 10 bases. CDR3 amino acids: CASRTAGTDTQYF. In DNA form, the CDR3 reads TGTGCCAGCAGAACCGCGGGGACAGATACGCAGTATTTT.

This clonotype was picked up one time. V is TRBV4-2 and J is TRBJ2-7; D is perhaps TRBD2 (7 bases). The CDR3 contains 15 residues. V lost 4 bases and J 0 bases, leaving 13 bases between the germline ends. Germline V gives CDR1 LGHNA, CDR2 YNFKEQ. The CDR3 nucleotides are TGTGCCAGCAGCCTACGGGGGGCGGTCTCCTACGAGCAGTACTTC. Its protein is CASSLRGAVSYEQYF.

The rearrangement uses TRBV7-2 and TRBJ2-2; possibly TRBD1 or TRBD2 for D (5 bases each). Germline CDR1 reads SGHTA; CDR2 reads FQGNSA. The CDR3 contains 13 residues. V lost 5 bases and J lost 4, with 8 bases in between. The CDR3 protein is CASSPRGTGELFF. The CDR3 DNA sequence: TGTGCCAGCAGCCCGAGGGGCACCGGGGAGCTGTTTTTT.

V is TRBV20-1 and J is TRBJ1-2; tentatively, D is TRBD1 (5 bases). Germline CDR1 reads DFQATT; CDR2 reads SNEGSKA (reference sequence). V was trimmed by 5 bases and J by 0 bases, leaving 16 bases between them. The CDR3 is made up of 15 amino acids. CDR3: CSARLQDTTNYGYTF. DNA for the CDR3: TGCAGTGCTCGTCTTCAGGACACCACTAACTATGGCTACACCTTC.

The J gene is TRBJ1-2, the V gene TRBV6-2 or TRBV6-3; no clear D gene. The V end lost 2 bases, the J end lost 2 bases, and 9 bases lay between the germline ends. The CDR3 has 14 residues. Germline V lookup: CDR1 MNHEY, CDR2 SVGEGT. CDR3 sequence reads: CASSYSPLNYGYTF. The CDR3, as DNA: TGTGCCAGCAGTTACAGTCCGCTGAACTATGGCTACACCTTC.

V usage is TRBV7-9 and J usage is TRBJ2-1; maybe TRBD2 (7 bases). The CDR3 is 15 residues long. V lost 7 bases to trimming and J lost 5 bases, with 18 bases between them. Looked up from germline, CDR1 is SEHNR and CDR2 is FQNEAQ (reference sequence). As DNA, the CDR3 is TGTGCCAGCACCCCGTGGGGGGGCGGAAACAATGAGCAGTTCTTC. This encodes CASTPWGGGNNEQFF.

The rearrangement uses TRBV7-2 and TRBJ1-3; 9 bases match TRBD1. The CDR3 is 15 amino acids. Germline lookup yields CDR1 SGHTA and CDR2 FQGNSA. V dropped 5 bases and J dropped 0; count of bases not matched to a gene: 2. The CDR3 spells CASSIQGASGNTIYF. The CDR3 DNA reads as TGTGCCAGCAGCATACAGGGGGCCTCTGGAAACACCATATATTTT.

The chain carries TRBV5-1 and TRBJ1-1; no clear D. Between the trimmed V and J ends, which lost 0 bases and 1 base, there was a span of 13 bases. Germline V gene data show CDR1 as SGHRS and CDR2 as YFSETQ. The CDR3 has 16 amino acids. The DNA of the CDR3 is TGCGCCAGCAGCTTGGTGGATGTCACGGCGAACACTGAAGCTTTCTTT. The encoded protein is CASSLVDVTANTEAFF.

This chain links TRBV25-1 with TRBJ1-6; D possibly corresponds to TRBD1 (5 bases). Germline V lookup: CDR1 MGHDK, CDR2 SYGVNS. V was cut by 6 bases and J by 4 bases, with 13 bases left in between. The CDR3 is made up of 15 amino acids. The CDR3 DNA reads as TGTGCCAGCAGGCAGAATCAGGGATATAATTCACCCCTCCACTTT. Its protein product is CASRQNQGYNSPLHF.

This clonotype was detected once. The chain employs TRBV28 and TRBJ1-3, with D maybe TRBD1 (5 bases). The V and J ends lost 2 bases and 2 bases respectively, with 13 bases between them. The germline V gene encodes CDR1 MDHEN and CDR2 SYDVKM. The CDR3 sequence is 16 residues long. CDR3 sequence reads: CASSLTGAVTGNTIYF. CDR3 nucleotide sequence: TGTGCCAGCAGTTTAACCGGGGCAGTAACTGGAAACACCATATATTTT.

This clonotype was seen only once. The chain has TRBV7-2 and TRBJ2-5; TRBD1 agrees at 9 bases. This CDR3 spans 19 amino acids. Germline CDR1 is SGHTA and CDR2 is FQGNSA. V shed 1 base, J shed 0 bases, and the junction held 12 bases outside the gene matches. This CDR3 reads CASSLVATGGTSYQETQYF. CDR3 coding DNA: TGTGCCAGCAGCTTAGTGGCAACAGGGGGCACTTCGTACCAAGAGACCCAGTACTTC.

The rearrangement joins TRBV27 to TRBJ1-5; D uncertain. This CDR3 is built from 16 residues. Germline V CDR1 and CDR2: MNHEY, SMNVEV (reference sequence). The ends were cut back, 1 base at V and 1 base at J, with 11 bases in the middle. The CDR3 reads CASSLYGMGSNQPQHF. The DNA of the CDR3 is TGTGCCAGCAGTTTATACGGGATGGGAAGCAATCAGCCCCAGCATTTT.

The chain has TRBV6-5 and TRBJ2-3, with D perhaps matching TRBD2 (5 bases). V was pared by 2 bases and J by 2 bases, with 11 bases between. Germline CDR1 and CDR2: MNHEY and SVGAGI. The CDR3 runs to 15 residues. Written as DNA, the CDR3 is TGTGCCAGCAGTTACGAGGCGGGTTTCACAGATACGCAGTATTTT. Its protein is CASSYEAGFTDTQYF.

This clonotype appeared once. The CDR3 nucleotides read TGTGCCAGCAGCTTAGGTAGCCAAGGAGGGGGTGAAAAACTGTTTTTT. Its translation is CASSLGSQGGGEKLFF. The chain carries TRBV7-2 and TRBJ1-4; maybe TRBD1 (6 bases). Germline V gene lookup returns CDR1 SGHTA and CDR2 FQGNSA. CDR3 length equals 16 residues. V shed 1 base and J shed 7 bases, with 16 bases lying between them.

V is TRBV7-9 and J is TRBJ2-1; maybe TRBD1 (6 bases). This CDR3 has 19 residues. Germline assignment: CDR1 SEHNR and CDR2 FQNEAQ (reference sequence). Deletions cut 4 bases from V and 0 bases from J, with 22 bases between. The DNA for the CDR3 is TGTGCCAGCAGCTCCCAGATAGGCAGGGCAGGGGCCTCCTACAATGAGCAGTTCTTC. Translated, it gives CASSSQIGRAGASYNEQFF.

This clonotype was found a few times. The V call is TRBV7-2, the J call TRBJ2-6, with 7 bases that match TRBD1. The J segment lost 2 bases and the V segment lost 4 bases, leaving 8 bases of the junction unmatched. The CDR3 loop spans 17 amino acids. Germline V gene data show CDR1 as SGHTA and CDR2 as FQGNSA. This chain's CDR3 is CASSSQGVKAGANVLTF. The DNA for the CDR3 is TGTGCCAGCAGCTCCCAGGGGGTCAAGGCTGGGGCCAACGTCCTGACTTTC.

This clonotype showed up just a few times. The V gene is TRBV20-1, the J gene TRBJ2-7, with 13 bases aligning to TRBD2. CDR3 length: 16 amino acids. V trimming: 0 bases; J trimming: 0 bases; junction bases outside the gene matches: 2. Looked up from germline, CDR1 is DFQATT and CDR2 is SNEGSKA (reference sequence). The CDR3 protein is CSAREGLAGSSYEQYF. The CDR3, as DNA: TGCAGTGCTAGAGAGGGACTAGCGGGGAGCTCCTACGAGCAGTACTTC.

The chain carries TRBV20-1 and TRBJ1-5; D not resolved. CDR1 is DFQATT, CDR2 SNEGSKA, per germline (reference sequence). Trimming shortened V by 6 bases and J by 2 bases, and 5 bases separated the two germline ends. This CDR3 region has 11 residues. CDR3 residues: CSASGNQPQHF. CDR3 DNA sequence: TGCAGTGCGTCGGGCAATCAGCCCCAGCATTTT.

The V and J genes are TRBV6-1 and TRBJ2-5, with TRBD1 matching over 9 bases. Germline V CDR1 and CDR2: MNHNS, SASEGT. The CDR3 has 14 residues. Trimming removed 4 bases from V and 4 bases from J; junction bases left unmatched: 4. The CDR3 sequence is CASSALTGGETQYF. CDR3 nucleotide sequence: TGTGCCAGCAGTGCCTTGACAGGGGGAGAGACCCAGTACTTC.

V and J are TRBV28 and TRBJ2-5; D is ambiguous. Trimming stripped 2 bases from V and 1 base from J, with 8 bases between. The length of the CDR3 is 14 residues. Germline loops: CDR1 MDHEN, CDR2 SYDVKM. CDR3 residues: CASSLSTVQETQYF. As DNA, the CDR3 is TGTGCCAGCAGTTTAAGTACAGTCCAAGAGACCCAGTACTTC.

This sequence joins TRBV28 and TRBJ2-7; D may be TRBD1 (5 bases). The germline V gene encodes CDR1 MDHEN and CDR2 SYDVKM. CDR3 size: 17 residues. V was clipped by 7 bases and J by 0 bases, with 22 bases between them. CDR3 DNA sequence: TGTGCCAGCAACAACCAGGGCACCCTCCGCTACTCCTACGAGCAGTACTTC. Translating it yields CASNNQGTLRYSYEQYF.

This clonotype has only a few counts. The chain combines TRBV30 with TRBJ1-1; weak D call: TRBD1 (5 bases). V was cut by 0 bases and J by 8 bases, with 10 bases left in between. Germline CDR1 and CDR2: GTSNPN and SVGIG (reference sequence). The CDR3 runs 12 residues. The CDR3 region has the DNA TGTGCCTGGAGTGTACCAGGGTCAGAAGCTTTCTTT. Translating gives CAWSVPGSEAFF.

The chain recombines TRBV5-1 with TRBJ1-6, with 7 bases identical to TRBD1. CDR1 and CDR2 (germline): SGHRS, YFSETQ. V was clipped by 4 bases and J by 8 bases; unmatched bases: 6. This CDR3 has 14 amino acids. The CDR3 DNA is TGCGCCAGCAGCCTCGGGACAGCCGATTCACCCCTCCACTTT. This encodes CASSLGTADSPLHF.

The chain recombines TRBV30 with TRBJ1-6; no clear D. Germline V gives CDR1 GTSNPN, CDR2 SVGIG (reference sequence). Between the trimmed V and J ends, which lost 3 bases and 5 bases, there was a span of 14 bases. CDR3 size: 15 residues. CDR3 coding DNA: TGTGCCTGGAGGGACCGGGAGCTAAATAATTCACCCCTCCACTTT. Encoded protein: CAWRDRELNNSPLHF.

The chain combines TRBV7-3 with TRBJ1-2; D might be TRBD1 (6 bases). V lost 4 bases, J lost 3 bases, and 15 bases lay in between. The CDR3 length is 15 residues. Germline V lookup: CDR1 SGHTA, CDR2 FQGTGA. CDR3 coding DNA: TGTGCCAGCAGCTCCTCAGGGGCCGGTTACTATGGCTACACCTTC. Translating gives CASSSSGAGYYGYTF.